The following is a TCR beta chain sequence with its context. The table lists this clone with a count of one. Its antigen specificity is not known. No clone much larger than this one lies a single base away; base qualities are absent. This sample is part of a study of blood T cell repertoires in COVID-19 (TCRdb year 2020). As for the study more broadly: The collaborator samples originated in the United States, Italy and Spain and spanned the acute and convalescent phases of COVID-19. The material from the prospective study consisted of cDNA or gDNA derived from T cells, B-cell-depleted T cells, or PBMCs. The dataset comprised deeply sampled blood TCRbeta repertoires from subjects exposed to, actively infected with, or recovered from COVID-19. A freely available public database, intended as a resource for researchers studying the immune response to SARS-CoV-2, is where the repertoires were released. The samples were drawn from two sources: the first 160 participants of the ongoing ImmuneRACE study, and 1,000 to 1,500 subjects contributed by 6 global collaborators. Nearly every sample came with metadata listing a de-identified subject ID, COVID-19 status, age in years and sex. Where HLA class I and class II types were available, the types were taken from metadata supplied by the sample provider, not from assay-based typing. Beyond this particular receptor, the publication reports: How much clinical and demographic metadata was included differed by source and by participant, and the metadata was provided uncurated.

The CDR3, cysteine through phenylalanine, is 15 amino acids long. CDR3 DNA only is kept here, 45 bases in frame from base 1. Trimming removed 0 bases from V and 1 base from J, leaving 10 bases between the germline ends. From a lookup of the germline V gene (reference sequence), CDR1 and CDR2 are SGHNT and YYREEE. Each collaborating institution followed its own protocols to collect whole blood in K2EDTA tubes. Collaborator samples were shipped for TCRbeta analysis as frozen whole blood, isolated PBMCs, or DNA extracted from either sample type. TCRbeta CDR3 regions were amplified from genomic DNA by means of the immunoSEQ Assay, a bias-controlled multiplex PCR. Per the authors' processing: Nucleated cell counts per sample were estimated from amplification of reference gene primers within the assay. To quantify the absolute abundance of each unique TCRbeta CDR3 rearrangement, sequence reads were collapsed and filtered. Productive Simpson clonality was computed per sample as the square root of Simpson's diversity index over productive rearrangements. Held by TCRdb, this immuneACCESS table contains in-frame sequences only and omits some clones. Under half of the omission traces to an unresolved V gene where checked; the cause of the rest is unknown. Clonal size and the V and J genes are those of that table, whereas D and trimming came from the DNA. Across this sample there are just under 150,000 clones, with roughly 87% seen only once. The ten largest make up approximately 0.95% of the sample.

Rearrangement joined TRBV5-4 to TRBJ2-5; a weak D assignment points to TRBD1 (5 bases agree). The TCR sequence derives from a woman aged 50 to 60 with acute or convalescent COVID-19. The sequencing sample was made of peripheral blood. The sequenced DNA is TGTGCCAGCAGCTTGGGGGGCTCGGGCCAAGAGACCCAGTACTTC. It encodes CASSLGGSGQETQYF. With all but the CDR3 taken from the reference TRBV5-4 and TRBJ2-5 genes, the full variable domain is: ETGVTQSPTHLIKTRGQQVTLRCSSQSGHNTVSWYQQALGQGPQFIFQYYREEENGRGNFPPRFSGLQFPNYSSELNVNALELDDSALYLCASSLGGSGQETQYFGPGTRLLVL.